This TCR beta chain was observed in a study of OX40 agonist ivuxolimab in advanced cancers. This clone was observed once. The CDR3 contains 13 residues. V shed 4 bases and J shed 3 bases, with 9 bases lying between them. From germline, CDR1 is LNHNV and CDR2 YYDKDF (reference sequence). Assay: immunoSEQ multiplex PCR; the TCRdb copy retains only in-frame clones and omits some. Seen here are roughly 120,000 clones, roughly 92% observed once, and the top ten hold under 0.9%. This sample comprised CD4+ or CD8+ T cells sorted from blood, obtained in a trial of the OX40 agonist ivuxolimab. The rearrangement joins TRBV15 to TRBJ1-2; D perhaps matches TRBD1 (5 bases). The receptor comes from an adult with an advanced solid tumor such as melanoma, head and neck, liver or kidney cancer. CDR3 sequence (DNA): TGTGCCACCAGCACAGGGTACTACTATGGCTACACCTTC. Translation: CATSTGYYYGYTF.